The sequence of this TCR beta chain was determined in a study of blood T cell repertoires in COVID-19 (TCRdb year 2020). At the level of the whole study: The collaborator samples originated in the United States, Italy and Spain and spanned the acute and convalescent phases of COVID-19. The prospective study material was composed of cDNA or gDNA derived from T cells, B-cell-depleted T cells, or PBMCs. The dataset comprised deeply sampled blood TCRbeta repertoires from subjects exposed to, actively infected with, or recovered from COVID-19. The repertoires were released in a freely available public database meant as a resource for research on the immune response to SARS-CoV-2. The samples were drawn from two sources: the first 160 participants of the ongoing ImmuneRACE study, and approximately 1,300 subjects contributed by 6 global collaborators. Sample metadata almost always included a de-identified subject ID, COVID-19 status, age in years and sex. Where available, HLA class I and class II types were taken from metadata supplied by the sample provider and were not determined by assay-based typing. Results and caveats for the whole study, not just this receptor: The amount of clinical and demographic metadata varied by source and participant and was provided uncurated.

Collaborating institutions collected whole blood in K2EDTA tubes following their own protocols. For TCRbeta analysis, collaborator samples were shipped as frozen whole blood, as isolated PBMCs, or as DNA extracted from either sample type. V gives up 1 base and J gives up 4 bases, and the segment between their germline ends measures 11 bases. Inclusive of the bounding cysteine and phenylalanine, the CDR3 is 14 residues long. The read is trimmed to its CDR3 DNA, 42 bases read in frame from base 1. According to the germline V gene, CDR1 reads MGHRA and CDR2 reads YSYEKL. This clone was seen only once. Its target antigen remains unknown. No clone much larger than this one lies a single base away; base qualities are absent. TCRbeta CDR3 regions were amplified from genomic DNA by means of the immunoSEQ Assay, a bias-controlled multiplex PCR. Per the authors' processing: The number of nucleated cells in each sample was estimated from the amplification of reference gene primers within the assay. To quantify the absolute abundance of each unique TCRbeta CDR3 rearrangement, sequence reads were collapsed and filtered. For each sample, productive Simpson clonality was calculated as the square root of Simpson's diversity index across productive rearrangements. In TCRdb, the immuneACCESS table is reduced to in-frame sequences with V and J assigned. These tables do not hold every clone; where another copy was compared, an unresolved V gene accounts for under half, and the others remain unexplained. V, J and clone size are those of that table, while D and trimming were read from the DNA. Within this sample are 200,000 to 250,000 clones, with 85% to 90% of them counted one time only. Of the sample, about 4.1% falls within the top ten clones.

The sequenced sample consisted of peripheral blood. This receptor was identified in a man aged 45 to 65 with acute or convalescent COVID-19. The V and J segments used are TRBV4-1 and TRBJ2-7; 7 matching bases give a weak D call of TRBD2. The nucleotides are TGCGCCAGCAGCCAAGTCGGGGGGCTGTACGAGCAGTACTTC. It is translated as CASSQVGGLYEQYF.